Shown below are 26 T cell receptor beta chains from a single sample sequenced in a study of cytomegalovirus exposure and HLA in healthy donors. Vbeta (60) and Jbeta (13) primers were used in the PCR. Generated by immunoSEQ multiplex PCR, the TCRdb table keeps only in-frame clones and is missing some. The table includes about 130,000 clones, around three quarters detected once. Sequencing was done on a sample of PBMCs. The receptors here all came from a man aged 35-49 years in good health and CMV-seronegative.

The chain employs TRBV6-1 and TRBJ1-5; TRBD1 is a possible D gene (5 bases). The CDR3 sequence is 15 residues long. The germline V gene has CDR1 MNHNS and CDR2 SASEGT. V lost 8 bases to trimming and J lost 0 bases, with 14 bases between them. CDR3 in amino acids: CASSIDSSSNQPQHF. The CDR3 DNA sequence: TGTGCCAGCTCCATCGACAGCAGTAGCAATCAGCCCCAGCATTTT.

With regard to this clone: The same CDR3 can be traced to other DNA sequences in this sample. J is TRBJ2-7 and V is TRBV6-5; 7 bases fit TRBD1. V shed 0 bases and J 2 bases; nucleotides not matched to a gene: 1. This CDR3 region has 14 residues. Germline lookup yields CDR1 MNHEY and CDR2 SVGAGI. Here the CDR3 reads CASSYSQGAYEQYF. CDR3 DNA sequence: TGTGCCAGCAGTTACTCGCAGGGGGCCTACGAGCAGTACTTC.

J is TRBJ2-3 and V is TRBV10-3, with TRBD2 as a possible D gene (5 bases). CDR1 is ENHRY and CDR2 is SYGVKD in the germline V gene. V shed 3 bases and J shed 2 bases, with 9 bases lying between them. CDR3 length: 14 residues. The CDR3 protein is CAISDEGFTDTQYF. For the CDR3, the DNA is TGTGCCATCAGTGATGAGGGCTTCACAGATACGCAGTATTTT.

The rearrangement links TRBV6-5 to TRBJ2-3, with a tentative D call TRBD2 (6 bases). This CDR3 has 12 residues. Germline assignment: CDR1 MNHEY and CDR2 SVGAGI. V was cut by 8 bases and J by 1 base, with 7 bases left in between. CDR3 loop: CASSGGTDTQYF. The CDR3 bases are TGTGCCAGCTCGGGAGGCACAGATACGCAGTATTTT.

The chain combines TRBV30 with TRBJ2-5; D call uncertain. The J call may be in error: the DNA end matches TRBJ2-7 better. Germline values: CDR1 GTSNPN, CDR2 SVGIG (reference sequence). The CDR3 covers 11 residues. CDR3 residues: CAWSISYEQYF. The DNA for the CDR3 is TGTGCCTGGAGTATATCCTACGAGCAGTACTTC.

The chain couples TRBV5-8 to TRBJ2-5, with D possibly TRBD1 on 6 matching bases. This CDR3 has 15 amino acids. The V gene's germline CDR1 is SGHTS and CDR2 YDEGEE. The V end lost 0 bases, the J end lost 0 bases, and 9 bases lay between the germline ends. CDR3 coding DNA: TGTGCCAGCAGCTTGGATAGGGGGTACCAAGAGACCCAGTACTTC. Protein sequence: CASSLDRGYQETQYF. The complete variable domain, with remaining parts taken from reference TRBV5-8 and TRBJ2-5, reads EAGVTQSPTHLIKTRGQQATLRCSPISGHTSVYWYQQALGLGLQFLLWYDEGEERNRGNFPPRFSGRQFPNYSSELNVNALELEDSALYLCASSLDRGYQETQYFGPGTRLLVL.

There are a few counts of this clone. V gene TRBV4-3 combines with J gene TRBJ1-2, with D possibly matching TRBD1 (5 bases). CDR1 and CDR2 from the germline V gene are LGHNA and YSLEER. CDR3 size: 18 residues. V lost 0 bases, J lost 0 bases, and 17 bases lay in between. The CDR3 nucleotides read TGCGCCAGCAGCCAAGATCTAGGGGCGGCCACTTCTAACTATGGCTACACCTTC. This codes for CASSQDLGAATSNYGYTF.

The J gene is TRBJ2-6, the V gene TRBV9, with a weak D call TRBD1 (5 bases). Deletions cut 4 bases from V and 0 bases from J, with 11 bases between. The CDR3 totals 16 residues. Germline V gene data show CDR1 as SGDLS and CDR2 as YYNGEE. CDR3 nucleotides: TGTGCCAGCAGCATACAGACAGCCTCTGGGGCCAACGTCCTGACTTTC. Translating it yields CASSIQTASGANVLTF.

The rearrangement links TRBV10-3 to TRBJ2-6, with a weak D call TRBD2 (5 bases). Trimming removed 5 bases from V and 0 bases from J, with 14 bases in between. Germline V gene sequence: CDR1 ENHRY, CDR2 SYGVKD. The length of the CDR3 is 17 residues. Here the CDR3 reads CAISHRGPLSGANVLTF. The CDR3 bases are TGTGCCATCAGTCATCGAGGGCCCCTCTCTGGGGCCAACGTCCTGACTTTC.

This clone showed up just a few times. The V and J genes are TRBV30 and TRBJ1-1, with TRBD1 matching over 8 bases. With V trimmed by 2 bases and J by 3 bases, 11 bases remained unmatched. This CDR3 comprises 16 residues. Germline loops: CDR1 GTSNPN, CDR2 SVGIG (reference sequence). CDR3 sequence: CAWSKDRQGTDTEAFF. CDR3 DNA sequence: TGTGCCTGGAGTAAGGACCGACAGGGGACGGACACTGAAGCTTTCTTT.

This rearrangement joins TRBV28 to TRBJ2-7, with D perhaps TRBD1 (6 bases). CDR1 and CDR2 from the germline V gene are MDHEN and SYDVKM. This CDR3 is built from 17 residues. V lost 5 bases, J lost 5 bases, and 25 bases lay in between. CDR3 loop: CASSLPGHPHGTDEQYF. The CDR3 DNA reads as TGTGCCAGCAGTCTCCCGGGACACCCTCACGGGACCGACGAGCAGTACTTC. Together with reference TRBV28 and TRBJ2-7, the CDR3 gives the full variable domain: DVKVTQSSRYLVKRTGEKVFLECVQDMDHENMFWYRQDPGLGLRLIYFSYDVKMKEKGDIPEGYSVSREKKERFSLILESASTNQTSMYLCASSLPGHPHGTDEQYFGPGTRLTVT.

The rearrangement links TRBV5-1 to TRBJ2-7; a weak D match, TRBD2 (6 bases). V was trimmed by 0 bases and J by 4 bases, leaving 14 bases between them. Per the germline V gene, CDR1 is SGHRS and CDR2 is YFSETQ. This CDR3 has 15 amino acids. CDR3 nucleotide sequence: TGCGCCAGCAGCTTGGTAGGCGGGACCGGGTACGAGCAGTACTTC. It is translated as CASSLVGGTGYEQYF.

This clone showed up just a few times. The V call is TRBV27, the J call TRBJ2-7; TRBD2 matches at 8 bases. Germline V gene lookup returns CDR1 MNHEY and CDR2 SMNVEV (reference sequence). V was pared by 8 bases and J by 6 bases, with 18 bases of the junction left unmatched. This CDR3 region has 16 residues. CDR3 DNA: TGTGCCAGCGGAAGACCACGGGGGACTAGTTTGGGCGAGCAGTACTTC. As protein: CASGRPRGTSLGEQYF.

This clone was seen just once. V is TRBV18 and J is TRBJ2-7, with a possible D match to TRBD2 (5 bases). The CDR3 has 15 residues. V lost 2 bases and J lost 3, with 14 bases in between. In germline, CDR1 is KGHSH, CDR2 LQKENI. In DNA form, the CDR3 reads TGTGCCAGCTCACCATCCTCGGATCGGGGCTACGAGCAGTACTTC. Protein product: CASSPSSDRGYEQYF.

This clone was recorded a few times. CDR3 in amino acids: CSVATRGLTNEKLFF. CDR3 in DNA: TGCAGCGTAGCTACCAGGGGGCTCACTAATGAAAAACTGTTTTTT. This chain joins TRBV29-1 and TRBJ1-4; 8 nucleotides agree with TRBD1. This CDR3 spans 15 amino acids. Germline V gene data show CDR1 as SQVTM and CDR2 as ANQGSEA. J gave up 2 bases and V 6 bases, and 8 bases lay outside the gene matches.

The chain couples TRBV5-1 to TRBJ2-1, with a weak D call TRBD1 (6 bases). Per germline, CDR1 SGHRS and CDR2 YFSETQ. Trimming removed 0 bases at V and 7 bases at J, with 8 bases between. The CDR3 consists of 13 residues. In DNA, the CDR3 is TGCGCCAGCAGCTTGGGGGGGCAGAATGAGCAGTTCTTC. It codes for CASSLGGQNEQFF.

The chain uses TRBV7-2 and TRBJ2-3, with TRBD2 matching over 8 bases. V was clipped by 0 bases and J by 7 bases; unmatched bases: 9. Per germline, CDR1 SGHTA and CDR2 FQGNSA. CDR3 length equals 16 residues. The CDR3 sequence is CASSLAGGAPRNTQYF. The DNA for the CDR3 is TGTGCCAGCAGCTTAGCCGGGGGGGCCCCGCGGAATACGCAGTATTTT.

The chain combines TRBV2 with TRBJ1-5; 9 nucleotides match TRBD1. Germline V gene lookup returns CDR1 SNHLY and CDR2 FYNNEI. This CDR3 is 16 amino acids long. V shed 6 bases and J 2 bases; nucleotides not matched to a gene: 8. The CDR3 DNA reads as TGTGCCAGCAGAGAGATGGGACAGGGAGGCAATCAGCCCCAGCATTTT. The encoded protein is CASREMGQGGNQPQHF.

This chain joins TRBV5-1 and TRBJ2-3; 9 bases align to TRBD2. The germline V gene has CDR1 SGHRS and CDR2 YFSETQ. V lost 2 bases, J lost 1 base, and 5 bases stayed unmatched. This CDR3 is built from 16 residues. The CDR3 reads CASSFSRTSGTDTQYF. The CDR3 nucleotides are TGCGCCAGCAGCTTTTCGAGGACTAGCGGCACAGATACGCAGTATTTT.

J is TRBJ2-7 and V is TRBV30; TRBD2 is a possible D gene (6 bases). The CDR3 is made up of 14 amino acids. Germline V lookup: CDR1 GTSNPN, CDR2 SVGIG (reference sequence). Trimming took off 2 bases at V and 6 bases at J, with 17 bases between the two ends. The CDR3 coding sequence is TGTGCCTGGAGTCCCCTCGCGGGGCAGACCGAGCAGTACTTC. Translated, it gives CAWSPLAGQTEQYF. Complete variable domain (other parts from reference TRBV30 and TRBJ2-7): SQTIHQWPATLVQPVGSPLSLECTVEGTSNPNLYWYRQAAGRGLQLLFYSVGIGQISSEVPQNLSASRPQDRQFILSSKKLLLSDSGFYLCAWSPLAGQTEQYFGPGTRLTVT.

The CDR3 sequence is CASSGGGGQPQHF. The CDR3 DNA is TGTGCCAGCAGCGGTGGGGGCGGGCAGCCCCAGCATTTT. The rearrangement links TRBV5-4 to TRBJ1-5, with D perhaps matching TRBD1 (6 bases). This CDR3 spans 13 amino acids. Trimming pared 4 bases from V and 7 bases from J, leaving 12 bases between. The germline V gene has CDR1 SGHNT and CDR2 YYREEE (reference sequence). Based on the CDR3 plus reference TRBV5-4 and TRBJ1-5, the full variable domain is ETGVTQSPTHLIKTRGQQVTLRCSSQSGHNTVSWYQQALGQGPQFIFQYYREEENGRGNFPPRFSGLQFPNYSSELNVNALELDDSALYLCASSGGGGQPQHFGDGTRLSIL.

The chain carries TRBV7-2 and TRBJ2-1; 11 bases fit TRBD2. Germline V gene data show CDR1 as SGHTA and CDR2 as FQGNSA. This CDR3 comprises 15 residues. The ends lost 5 bases at V and 6 bases at J; junction bases unmatched: 6. The CDR3 loop is CASSPPGTSGNEQFF. The CDR3 nucleotides are TGTGCCAGCAGCCCCCCCGGGACTAGCGGCAATGAGCAGTTCTTC. Combining the CDR3 with reference TRBV7-2 and TRBJ2-1 gives the whole variable domain GAGVSQSPSNKVTEKGKDVELRCDPISGHTALYWYRQSLGQGLEFLIYFQGNSAPDKSGLPSDRFSAERTGGSVSTLTIQRTQQEDSAVYLCASSPPGTSGNEQFFGPGTRLTVL.

J is TRBJ2-5 and V is TRBV6-1, with 11 bases aligning to TRBD1. V was pared by 6 bases and J by 1 base, with 4 bases of the junction left unmatched. CDR3 length: 15 amino acids. From germline, CDR1 is MNHNS and CDR2 SASEGT. DNA for the CDR3: TGTGCCAGCAGAAAAGGGACAGGGGGCCAAGAGACCCAGTACTTC. It translates to CASRKGTGGQETQYF.

Written as DNA, the CDR3 is TGTGCCAGCAGCCGGGACAGGGAGTCAGAGACCCAGTACTTC. Residues: CASSRDRESETQYF. V and J are TRBV2 and TRBJ2-5; 9 bases match TRBD1. The junction had 6 bases not matched to a gene; V was cut back by 6 bases and J by 4 bases. CDR1 and CDR2 from the germline V gene are SNHLY and FYNNEI. This CDR3 is built from 14 residues.

The J gene is TRBJ1-1, the V gene TRBV18; D is ambiguous. The CDR3 is 14 residues long. V was pared by 6 bases and J by 0 bases, with 11 bases between. Looked up from germline, CDR1 is KGHSH and CDR2 is LQKENI. The CDR3 DNA is TGTGCCAGCTCCCCGAGTTTGGTGAACACTGAAGCTTTCTTT. Encoded protein: CASSPSLVNTEAFF.

The chain carries TRBV11-3 and TRBJ2-3; 9 bases agree with TRBD1. CDR1 SGHNT and CDR2 YENEEA come from the germline V gene. With V trimmed by 1 base and J by 7 bases, 6 bases remained unmatched. The CDR3 covers 15 residues. Here the CDR3 DNA reads TGTGCCAGCAGCTTAGGCCCGGGACAGGGTAATACGCAGTATTTT. Translated, it gives CASSLGPGQGNTQYF.